Listed here are 23 T cell receptor beta chains from one sample, sequenced in a study of blood T cell repertoires in COVID-19. The assay was immunoSEQ multiplex PCR, and TCRdb's table has in-frame clones only and misses some. The repertoire includes nearly 55,000 clones, 78% of them detected once, and more than 13% sits in the top ten. Sequenced material: peripheral blood. These receptors all stem from a human donor with active or convalescent COVID-19. The donor label of this sample is uncertain.

V is TRBV6-5 and J is TRBJ1-1, with D unclear. V lost 4 bases and J 10 bases, leaving 10 bases between the germline ends. CDR1 and CDR2 from the germline V gene are MNHEY and SVGAGI. The CDR3 is 11 residues long. Here the CDR3 reads CASSFLRGAFF. Here the CDR3 DNA reads TGTGCCAGCAGTTTTCTTCGGGGAGCTTTCTTT.

There are a few counts of this clone. The chain joins TRBV6-2 or TRBV6-3 to TRBJ2-4; 13 nucleotides agree with TRBD2. Germline CDR1 and CDR2: MNHEY and SVGEGT. This CDR3 is built from 18 residues. Trimming cost V 2 bases and J 1 base; bases outside gene matches: 5. Here the CDR3 DNA reads TGTGCCAGCAGTTACCTGGGACTAGCGGGACCTGCCAAAAACATTCAGTACTTC. Amino acid sequence: CASSYLGLAGPAKNIQYF.

This chain connects TRBV5-5 to TRBJ2-7, with 7 nucleotides matching TRBD1. The CDR3 has 15 residues. Germline V gene sequence: CDR1 SGHKS, CDR2 YYEKEE (reference sequence). J lost 7 bases, V lost 3 bases, and 13 bases had no gene match. Written as DNA, the CDR3 is TGTGCCAGCAGCTGGTCCACTGACAGGGCGAGGGAGCAGTACTTC. This codes for CASSWSTDRAREQYF.

The table lists this clone with a few counts. The rearrangement uses TRBV5-6 and TRBJ1-1; D possibly corresponds to TRBD1 (5 bases). The length of the CDR3 is 17 residues. V lost 4 bases, J lost 1 base, and 20 bases lay in between. Germline CDR1 is SGHDT and CDR2 is YYEEEE. Here the CDR3 reads CASSHQLSRDTNTEAFF. The CDR3 DNA follows: TGTGCCAGCAGCCACCAACTATCCAGGGATACGAACACTGAAGCTTTCTTT. The whole variable domain, filled in from reference TRBV5-6 and TRBJ1-1, reads DAGVTQSPTHLIKTRGQQVTLRCSPKSGHDTVSWYQQALGQGPQFIFQYYEEEERQRGNFPDRFSGHQFPNYSSELNVNALLLGDSALYLCASSHQLSRDTNTEAFFGQGTRLTVV.

In its sample, this clone is large. The chain combines TRBV5-1 with TRBJ2-1, with TRBD1 identical over 7 bases. The length of the CDR3 is 14 residues. Per the germline V gene, CDR1 is SGHRS and CDR2 is YFSETQ. The V and J ends lost 0 bases and 4 bases, in that order; junction bases with no gene match: 1. CDR3 sequence: CASSLEGQYNEQFF. The CDR3 DNA is TGCGCCAGCAGCTTGGAGGGACAGTACAATGAGCAGTTCTTC.

This chain joins TRBV6-1 and TRBJ2-7, with 7 positions matching TRBD1. V lost 3 bases to trimming and J lost 7 bases; unmatched junction nucleotides: 9. The CDR3 consists of 14 residues. Germline CDR1 is MNHNS and CDR2 is SASEGT. DNA for the CDR3: TGTGCCAGCAGTGATAGGGGGCAAGTGAATGAGCAGTACTTC. Residues: CASSDRGQVNEQYF.

The V gene is TRBV30, the J gene TRBJ1-5, with no clear D. There are 13 residues in the CDR3. Germline V CDR1 and CDR2: GTSNPN, SVGIG (reference sequence). Trimming removed 3 bases at V and 5 bases at J, with 11 bases between. DNA of the CDR3: TGTGCCTGGAGGGGTGGGGAGCATCAGCCCCAGCATTTT. Its protein is CAWRGGEHQPQHF.

This clone was counted a few times. The chain has TRBV3-1 (or the pseudogene TRBV3-2) and TRBJ1-4; D gene uncertain. CDR1 and CDR2 (germline): LGHDT, YNNKEL (reference sequence). Trimming pared 1 base from V and 8 bases from J, leaving 5 bases between. CDR3 length equals 12 residues. Here the CDR3 DNA reads TGTGCCAGCAGCCAAGCGCGCGAAAAACTGTTTTTT. As protein: CASSQAREKLFF.

The chain employs TRBV6-5 and TRBJ2-7; 8 nucleotides match TRBD2. V trimming: 0 bases; J trimming: 0 bases; junction bases outside the gene matches: 4. Per the germline V gene, CDR1 is MNHEY and CDR2 is SVGAGI. There are 16 residues in the CDR3. CDR3 in amino acids: CASSYSFSGSSYEQYF. The CDR3 coding sequence is TGTGCCAGCAGTTACTCGTTCAGCGGGAGCTCCTACGAGCAGTACTTC.

This chain links TRBV9 with TRBJ2-7, with TRBD2 matching over 10 bases. Trimming took 0 bases from V and 6 from J; bases not matched to a gene: 3. This CDR3 spans 14 amino acids. Germline CDR1 and CDR2: SGDLS and YYNGEE. CDR3 DNA sequence: TGTGCCAGCAGCGTAGCAGGACTAGCGGCCGAGCAGTACTTC. It yields the protein CASSVAGLAAEQYF.

The CDR3 coding sequence is TGTGCCAGCAGCCTAGAGGGGACATCGAACACCGGGGAGCTGTTTTTT. Translation gives CASSLEGTSNTGELFF. The chain couples TRBV7-2 to TRBJ2-2; perhaps TRBD1 as D (6 bases). This CDR3 spans 16 amino acids. V lost 5 bases and J 0 bases, leaving 13 bases between the germline ends. The germline V gene has CDR1 SGHTA and CDR2 FQGNSA.

The V gene is TRBV3-1 (or the pseudogene TRBV3-2), the J gene TRBJ2-1; 10 nucleotides agree with TRBD2. V shed 0 bases, J shed 7 bases, and the junction held 9 bases outside the gene matches. This CDR3 spans 17 amino acids. The germline gives CDR1 LGHDT, CDR2 YNNKEL (reference sequence). The CDR3 loop reads CASSQEGGTSDRNEQFF. The CDR3 nucleotides read TGTGCCAGCAGCCAAGAGGGGGGGACTAGCGACCGAAATGAGCAGTTCTTC.

This clone was recorded at least ten times. The CDR3 loop reads CASSVGTSNEQFF. The CDR3 coding sequence is TGTGCCAGCAGCGTGGGAACTAGCAATGAGCAGTTCTTC. The V gene is TRBV9, the J gene TRBJ2-1, with D possibly being TRBD2 (5 bases). This CDR3 region has 13 residues. The germline V and J ends were trimmed by 2 bases and 6 bases, with 9 bases remaining between them. Germline CDR1 SGDLS, CDR2 YYNGEE.

This chain connects TRBV19 to TRBJ2-7; 8 nucleotides match TRBD2. This CDR3 region has 12 residues. Germline CDR1 LNHDA, CDR2 SQIVND (reference sequence). The junction had 3 bases not matched to a gene; V was cut back by 9 bases and J by 2 bases. CDR3 in amino acids: CASGRGAYEQYF. DNA of the CDR3: TGTGCCAGCGGGAGGGGGGCCTACGAGCAGTACTTC.

The chain links TRBV6-6 to TRBJ1-1; perhaps TRBD1 as D (6 bases). Germline lookup yields CDR1 MNHNY and CDR2 SVGAGI (reference sequence). V was pared by 8 bases and J by 4 bases, with 17 bases between. This CDR3 has 14 amino acids. In DNA, the CDR3 is TGTGCCAGCCTCCGCGGGGGGGGCCCCACTGAAGCTTTCTTT. Its translation is CASLRGGGPTEAFF.

The gene calls are TRBV11-3 and TRBJ2-7, with 7 bases matching TRBD2. Germline CDR1 is SGHNT and CDR2 is YENEEA. Trimming cost V 1 base and J 0 bases; bases outside gene matches: 9. CDR3 length equals 17 residues. The CDR3: CASSLGSGSGSSYEQYF. The CDR3 coding sequence is TGTGCCAGCAGCTTAGGGTCGGGTAGCGGGTCCTCCTACGAGCAGTACTTC.

The chain has TRBV5-1 and TRBJ2-3; TRBD2 matches 14 bases. V lost 0 bases and J lost 1; bases outside the gene matches: 4. Germline CDR1 is SGHRS and CDR2 is YFSETQ. The CDR3 totals 18 residues. The CDR3 nucleotides are TGCGCCAGCAGCTTGGATGGGACTAGCGGGAGCGGCACAGATACGCAGTATTTT. This sequence encodes CASSLDGTSGSGTDTQYF.

The chain recombines TRBV10-1 with TRBJ2-5, with D possibly matching TRBD1 (5 bases). CDR1 and CDR2 (germline): WNHNN, SYGVQD (reference sequence). Trimming took off 2 bases at V and 5 bases at J, with 15 bases between the two ends. The CDR3 has 15 amino acids. The CDR3 is CASSEGSGPAETQYF. CDR3 nucleotides: TGCGCCAGCAGTGAGGGTTCAGGGCCTGCGGAGACCCAGTACTTC.

V and J are TRBV11-1 and TRBJ2-2, with 7 bases fitting TRBD1. Germline values: CDR1 SGHAT, CDR2 FQDESV (reference sequence). V shed 0 bases and J 3 bases; nucleotides not matched to a gene: 13. The CDR3 runs 19 residues. Here the CDR3 reads CASSLALGYGTVDTGELFF. In DNA form, the CDR3 reads TGTGCCAGCAGCTTAGCGCTAGGATATGGGACAGTTGACACCGGGGAGCTGTTTTTT.

The CDR3 protein is CASSLGRGLAGNEQFF. The CDR3 DNA is TGTGCCAGCAGCTTAGGGCGGGGACTAGCTGGGAATGAGCAGTTCTTC. This chain uses TRBV7-2 with TRBJ2-1, with 9 nucleotides matching TRBD2. Germline V gives CDR1 SGHTA, CDR2 FQGNSA. Unmatched junction bases numbered 8, after V lost 1 base and J lost 7 bases. The CDR3 covers 16 residues.

The chain combines TRBV6-6 with TRBJ2-7; no clear D. CDR1 MNHNY and CDR2 SVGAGI come from the germline V gene (reference sequence). V gave up 5 bases and J gave up 6 bases, with 17 bases separating them. CDR3 length: 14 amino acids. CDR3 region: CASSADTSLTEQYF. DNA of the CDR3: TGTGCCAGCAGTGCCGACACTTCTCTTACCGAGCAGTACTTC.

The rearrangement joins TRBV21-1 to TRBJ2-1; the table's D call TRBD1 went unverified against the DNA. TRBV21-1 is recorded as a pseudogene. The CDR3 is 15 amino acids. CDR3 nucleotide sequence: TGTGCCAGCAGCACCCAATACACAGGGGACGCTGAGCAGTTCTTC. It encodes CASSTQYTGDAEQFF.

The chain couples TRBV19 to TRBJ1-2, with 9 nucleotides matching TRBD1. V lost 7 bases to trimming and J lost 8 bases; unmatched junction nucleotides: 8. The CDR3 loop spans 13 amino acids. CDR1 is LNHDA and CDR2 is SQIVND in the germline V gene (reference sequence). CDR3 sequence (DNA): TGTGCCAGTACCATCCGGGACAGGGCGGGCTACACCTTC. It encodes CASTIRDRAGYTF.